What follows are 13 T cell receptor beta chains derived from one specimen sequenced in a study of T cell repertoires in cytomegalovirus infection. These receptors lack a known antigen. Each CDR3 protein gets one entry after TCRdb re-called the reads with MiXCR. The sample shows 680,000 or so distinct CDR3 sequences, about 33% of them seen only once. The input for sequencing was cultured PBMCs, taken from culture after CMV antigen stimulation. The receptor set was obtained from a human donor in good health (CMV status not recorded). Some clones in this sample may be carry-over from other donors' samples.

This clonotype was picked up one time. CDR3 region: CASRGPVNEQFF. CDR3 nucleotide sequence: TGTGCCAGCAGGGGACCCGTCAATGAGCAGTTCTTC. The chain carries TRBV5-4 and TRBJ2-1; tentatively, D is TRBD1 or TRBD2 (5 bases each). Trimming pared 5 bases from V and 6 bases from J, leaving 9 bases between. CDR1 SGHNT and CDR2 YYREEE come from the germline V gene (reference sequence). The CDR3 totals 12 residues.

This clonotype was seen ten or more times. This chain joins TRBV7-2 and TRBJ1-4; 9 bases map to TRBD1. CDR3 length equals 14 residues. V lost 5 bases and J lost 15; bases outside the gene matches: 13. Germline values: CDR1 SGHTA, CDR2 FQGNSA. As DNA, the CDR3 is TGTGCCAGCAGCACGAGGGAGGGACAGGGTAAATTGTTTTTT. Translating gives CASSTREGQGKLFF.

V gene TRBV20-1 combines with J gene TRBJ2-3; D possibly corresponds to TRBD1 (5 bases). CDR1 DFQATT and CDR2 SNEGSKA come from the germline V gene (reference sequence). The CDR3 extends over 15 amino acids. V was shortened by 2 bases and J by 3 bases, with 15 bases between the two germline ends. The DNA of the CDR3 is TGCAGTGCTAGACCCCCGACAGTCGTGACAGATACGCAGTATTTT. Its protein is CSARPPTVVTDTQYF.

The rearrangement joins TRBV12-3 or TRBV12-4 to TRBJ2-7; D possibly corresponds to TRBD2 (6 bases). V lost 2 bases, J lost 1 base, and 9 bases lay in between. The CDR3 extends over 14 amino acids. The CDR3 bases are TGTGCCAGCAGTTTACTAGCGTTATCCTACGAGCAGTACTTC. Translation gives CASSLLALSYEQYF.

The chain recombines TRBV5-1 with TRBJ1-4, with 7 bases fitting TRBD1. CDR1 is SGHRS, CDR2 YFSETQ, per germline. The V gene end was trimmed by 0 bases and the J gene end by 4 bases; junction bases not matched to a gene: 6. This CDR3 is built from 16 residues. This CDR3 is CASSLGGTAFNEKLFF. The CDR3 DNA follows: TGCGCCAGCAGCTTGGGGGGGACAGCCTTTAATGAAAAACTGTTTTTT.

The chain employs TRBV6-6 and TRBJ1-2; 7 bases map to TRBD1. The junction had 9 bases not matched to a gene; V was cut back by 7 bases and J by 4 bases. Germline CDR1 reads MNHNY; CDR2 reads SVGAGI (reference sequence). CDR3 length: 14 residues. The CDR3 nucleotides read TGTGCCAGCACCGGACAGGAATCAGGCTATGGCTACACCTTC. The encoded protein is CASTGQESGYGYTF.

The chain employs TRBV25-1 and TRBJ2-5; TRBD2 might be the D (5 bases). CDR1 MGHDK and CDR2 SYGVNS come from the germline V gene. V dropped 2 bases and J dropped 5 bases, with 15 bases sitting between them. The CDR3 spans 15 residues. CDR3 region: CASSEARGPGETQYF. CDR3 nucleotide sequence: TGTGCCAGCAGTGAAGCGCGAGGGCCCGGGGAGACCCAGTACTTC.

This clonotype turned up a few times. For the CDR3, the DNA is TGTGCCAGCAGCCATGTGGGGTCCTACGAGCAGTACTTC. This gives the protein CASSHVGSYEQYF. The chain links TRBV4-2 to TRBJ2-7; D unresolved. In germline, CDR1 is LGHNA, CDR2 YNFKEQ. V lost 3 bases, J lost 1 base, and 7 bases lay in between. CDR3 length equals 13 residues.

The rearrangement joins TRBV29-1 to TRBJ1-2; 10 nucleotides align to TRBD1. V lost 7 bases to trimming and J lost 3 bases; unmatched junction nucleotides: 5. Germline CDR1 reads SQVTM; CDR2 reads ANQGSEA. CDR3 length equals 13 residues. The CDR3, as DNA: TGCAGCGCCGGGACAGGGGTCGACTATGGCTACACCTTC. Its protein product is CSAGTGVDYGYTF.

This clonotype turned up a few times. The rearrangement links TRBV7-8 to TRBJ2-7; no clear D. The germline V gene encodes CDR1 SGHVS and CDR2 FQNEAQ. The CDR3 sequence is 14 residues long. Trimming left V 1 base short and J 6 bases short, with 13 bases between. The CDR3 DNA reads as TGTGCCAGCAGCTTAGGCACACGGGTGGGCGAGCAGTACTTC. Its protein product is CASSLGTRVGEQYF.

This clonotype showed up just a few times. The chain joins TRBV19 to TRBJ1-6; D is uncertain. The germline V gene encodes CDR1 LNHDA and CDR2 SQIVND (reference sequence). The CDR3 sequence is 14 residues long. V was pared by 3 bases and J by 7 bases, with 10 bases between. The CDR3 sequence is CASSILRGNSPLHF. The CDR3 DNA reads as TGTGCCAGTAGTATCCTTCGAGGGAATTCACCCCTCCACTTT.

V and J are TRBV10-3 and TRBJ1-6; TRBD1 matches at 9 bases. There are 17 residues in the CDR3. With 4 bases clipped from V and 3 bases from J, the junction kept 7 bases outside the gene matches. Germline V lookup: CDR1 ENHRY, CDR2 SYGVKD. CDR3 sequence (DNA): TGTGCCATCAGTGCGACAGGGGGACGGGGCTATAATTCACCCCTCCACTTT. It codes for CAISATGGRGYNSPLHF.

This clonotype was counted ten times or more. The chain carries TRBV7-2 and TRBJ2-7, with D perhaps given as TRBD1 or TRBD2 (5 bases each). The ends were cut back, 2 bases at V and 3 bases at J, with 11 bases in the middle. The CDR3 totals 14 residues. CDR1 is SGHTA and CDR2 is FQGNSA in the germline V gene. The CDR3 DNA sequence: TGTGCCAGCAGCTTAAAGGGGAGAGTCTACGAGCAGTACTTC. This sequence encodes CASSLKGRVYEQYF.